Following are 26 T cell receptor beta chains from one sample sequenced in a study of cytomegalovirus exposure and HLA in healthy donors. Primers included in the PCR were 60 Vbeta and 13 Jbeta primers. Here immunoSEQ multiplex PCR was the method, and the copy in TCRdb shows in-frame clones only, minus some. The sample lists 150,000 to 200,000 clones, around four fifths occurring once. Sequenced input: PBMCs. Receptors were obtained from a female donor in good health and CMV-seronegative.

The DNA for the CDR3 is TGTGCCAGCAGCCAGGCGCTAGCGGGTGACATCACCTACGAGCAGTACTTC. Protein product: CASSQALAGDITYEQYF. The J gene is TRBJ2-7, the V gene TRBV28, with TRBD2 identical over 8 bases. The CDR3 has 17 residues. The ends lost 6 bases at V and 2 bases at J; junction bases unmatched: 15. CDR1 is MDHEN and CDR2 is SYDVKM in the germline V gene.

The chain employs TRBV30 and TRBJ1-5; 8 nucleotides line up with TRBD1. This CDR3 region has 14 residues. Germline V gene lookup returns CDR1 GTSNPN and CDR2 SVGIG (reference sequence). The junction had 3 bases not matched to a gene; V was cut back by 0 bases and J by 5 bases. CDR3 loop: CAWSVQGGYQPQHF. The CDR3 DNA is TGTGCCTGGAGTGTACAGGGGGGTTATCAGCCCCAGCATTTT.

This sequence joins TRBV28 and TRBJ2-1, with D possibly being TRBD1 (6 bases). The ends were cut back, 5 bases at V and 10 bases at J, with 12 bases in the middle. The CDR3 contains 12 residues. Germline assignment: CDR1 MDHEN and CDR2 SYDVKM. CDR3 amino acids: CASSPLGTEQFF. In DNA form, the CDR3 reads TGTGCCAGCAGTCCTCTCGGGACAGAGCAGTTCTTC.

V gene TRBV5-1 combines with J gene TRBJ2-4; TRBD1 matches 8 bases. Germline loops: CDR1 SGHRS, CDR2 YFSETQ. Trimming at V came to 4 bases and at J to 9 bases, leaving 12 bases not matched to a gene. This CDR3 is built from 15 residues. The CDR3: CASSLGQAFGSIQYF. CDR3 in DNA: TGCGCCAGCAGCCTGGGACAGGCCTTTGGCAGCATTCAGTACTTC.

This chain connects TRBV30 to TRBJ1-5, with 7 nucleotides matching TRBD1. J was trimmed by 2 bases and V by 2 bases; bases with no gene match: 6. CDR3 length: 15 amino acids. CDR1 is GTSNPN and CDR2 is SVGIG in the germline V gene (reference sequence). The CDR3 bases are TGTGCCTGGAGTCCTAACAGGGGTGGCAATCAGCCCCAGCATTTT. Its protein product is CAWSPNRGGNQPQHF.

The CDR3 DNA reads TGTGCCAGCGAAGGACAAACAGATACGCAGTATTTT. Translated: CASEGQTDTQYF. The chain employs TRBV6-1 and TRBJ2-3, with a tentative D call TRBD1 (5 bases). The germline V gene encodes CDR1 MNHNS and CDR2 SASEGT. The CDR3 contains 12 residues. V lost 8 bases to trimming and J lost 3 bases, with 9 bases between them.

V is TRBV9 and J is TRBJ2-7, with a possible D match to TRBD2 (6 bases). Looked up from germline, CDR1 is SGDLS and CDR2 is YYNGEE. The CDR3 is made up of 14 amino acids. V lost 0 bases to trimming and J lost 4 bases, with 11 bases between them. In DNA, the CDR3 is TGTGCCAGCAGCGTAGGTCCGGGGGTTTACGAGCAGTACTTC. Residues: CASSVGPGVYEQYF.

On this clone itself: The likely explanation is a read error, given a far larger clone one base away. The same CDR3 arises from other DNA sequences in this sample as well. The chain links TRBV4-2 to TRBJ2-1; 14 bases are shared with TRBD2. The CDR3 loop spans 16 amino acids. CDR1 LGHNA and CDR2 YNFKEQ come from the germline V gene. Trimming cost V 0 bases and J 8 bases; bases outside gene matches: 3. In nucleotides, the CDR3 is TGTGCCAGCAGCCAAGATGGGACTAGCGGGGGCTATGAGCAGTTCTTC. Translating gives CASSQDGTSGGYEQFF.

V is TRBV6-5 and J is TRBJ1-2; no reliable D call. Trimming took off 6 bases at V and 8 bases at J, with 19 bases between the two ends. The germline gives CDR1 MNHEY, CDR2 SVGAGI. The CDR3 totals 14 residues. The CDR3, as DNA: TGTGCCAGCAGACCCTCGGAGGGCTTGAGAGGCTACACCTTC. Protein sequence: CASRPSEGLRGYTF.

The rearrangement links TRBV2 to TRBJ2-5, with 7 bases matching TRBD1. J was trimmed by 0 bases and V by 6 bases; bases with no gene match: 13. Germline V gene data show CDR1 as SNHLY and CDR2 as FYNNEI. This CDR3 is 17 amino acids long. Here the CDR3 DNA reads TGTGCCAGCAGCGCGAGGACAGGCCATTTGTACCAAGAGACCCAGTACTTC. Protein product: CASSARTGHLYQETQYF.

This clone was picked up a small number of times. The chain carries TRBV6-5 and TRBJ2-7, with 7 bases identical to TRBD1. The CDR3 is 15 residues long. The germline CDR1 and CDR2 sequences are MNHEY and SVGAGI. V lost 2 bases and J lost 3; bases outside the gene matches: 7. The CDR3 region has the DNA TGTGCCAGCAGTTACCAGATCCAGGGGGTCTACGAGCAGTACTTC. As protein: CASSYQIQGVYEQYF.

The chain employs TRBV9 and TRBJ2-2, with TRBD2 matching over 10 bases. The CDR3 is 17 residues long. The germline V gene has CDR1 SGDLS and CDR2 YYNGEE. The ends lost 4 bases at V and 6 bases at J; junction bases unmatched: 12. The CDR3 nucleotides read TGTGCCAGCAGCCCGCAGGGAAGCGGGAGGGTGCCCGGGGAGCTGTTTTTT. It is translated as CASSPQGSGRVPGELFF. Full variable domain (rest looked up from reference TRBV9 and TRBJ2-2): DSGVTQTPKHLITATGQRVTLRCSPRSGDLSVYWYQQSLDQGLQFLIQYYNGEERAKGNILERFSAQQFPDLHSELNLSSLELGDSALYFCASSPQGSGRVPGELFFGEGSRLTVL.

V gene TRBV9 combines with J gene TRBJ1-6; D ambiguous. V was trimmed by 5 bases and J by 12 bases, leaving 15 bases between them. CDR1 is SGDLS, CDR2 YYNGEE, per germline. The length of the CDR3 is 13 residues. CDR3 loop: CASRATGIGPLHF. As DNA, the CDR3 is TGTGCCAGCAGGGCGACCGGGATCGGACCCCTCCACTTT. The full variable domain, rest sourced from reference TRBV9 and TRBJ1-6, is DSGVTQTPKHLITATGQRVTLRCSPRSGDLSVYWYQQSLDQGLQFLIQYYNGEERAKGNILERFSAQQFPDLHSELNLSSLELGDSALYFCASRATGIGPLHFGNGTRLTVT.

The sample holds a few counts of this clone. The chain carries TRBV4-1 and TRBJ1-1; D gene unclear. The CDR3 length is 16 residues. Trimming shortened V by 1 base and J by 0 bases, and 12 bases separated the two germline ends. The germline CDR1 and CDR2 sequences are MGHRA and YSYEKL. CDR3 in amino acids: CASSQGTGYMNTEAFF. CDR3 nucleotides: TGCGCCAGCAGCCAAGGAACCGGTTATATGAACACTGAAGCTTTCTTT.

This clone was recorded once. V gene TRBV4-1 combines with J gene TRBJ2-7; 13 bases agree with TRBD2. CDR3 length: 15 amino acids. CDR1 is MGHRA, CDR2 YSYEKL, per germline. The V and J ends lost 5 bases and 2 bases, in that order; junction bases with no gene match: 3. The CDR3, as DNA: TGCGCCAGCAGCTTTGGACTAGCGGGAGCCTACGAGCAGTACTTC. Protein: CASSFGLAGAYEQYF.

The chain has TRBV18 and TRBJ1-5; 8 nucleotides match TRBD1. After removal of 2 bases from V and 5 bases from J, the junction contained 5 bases not matched to a gene. CDR1 and CDR2 (germline): KGHSH, LQKENI. There are 15 residues in the CDR3. The CDR3 protein is CASSPTTGAHQPQHF. The CDR3 DNA is TGTGCCAGCTCACCAACGACAGGGGCGCATCAGCCCCAGCATTTT.

The rearrangement links TRBV7-3 to TRBJ2-3, with TRBD2 matching over 10 bases. CDR1 and CDR2 (germline): SGHTA, FQGTGA. J was trimmed by 5 bases and V by 5 bases; bases with no gene match: 10. This CDR3 is 16 amino acids long. For the CDR3, the DNA is TGTGCCAGCAGCCTGGGGCTAGCGGGGGCCCGAGATACGCAGTATTTT. Translating it yields CASSLGLAGARDTQYF.

The chain recombines TRBV10-3 with TRBJ2-3; possibly TRBD1 for D (7 bases). Trimming left V 0 bases short and J 2 bases short, with 15 bases between. This CDR3 comprises 17 residues. CDR1 and CDR2 (germline): ENHRY, SYGVKD. The CDR3 region has the DNA TGTGCCATCAGTGAGTCTAAGGAGGGGGCTAACACAGATACGCAGTATTTT. Its protein product is CAISESKEGANTDTQYF.

About this clone: This sample includes further DNA sequences coding for the same CDR3. V and J are TRBV5-8 and TRBJ1-1; 7 nucleotides align to TRBD1. Germline V gives CDR1 SGHTS, CDR2 YDEGEE. CDR3 length equals 14 residues. V trimming: 0 bases; J trimming: 3 bases; junction bases outside the gene matches: 2. CDR3 loop: CASSLDDRDTEAFF. The CDR3 coding sequence is TGTGCCAGCAGCTTGGACGACAGGGACACTGAAGCTTTCTTT.

In its sample, this clone was seen once. This chain uses TRBV4-1 with TRBJ2-6; D remains unclear. The CDR3 consists of 16 residues. CDR1 is MGHRA and CDR2 is YSYEKL in the germline V gene. Trimming stripped 1 base from V and 0 bases from J, with 7 bases between. Written as DNA, the CDR3 is TGCGCCAGCAGCCAAGCTTCCTACTCTGGGGCCAACGTCCTGACTTTC. Translated: CASSQASYSGANVLTF.

The chain employs TRBV28 and TRBJ1-2, with D possibly TRBD1 on 5 matching bases. Germline CDR1 MDHEN, CDR2 SYDVKM. The germline V and J ends were trimmed by 5 bases and 4 bases, with 26 bases remaining between them. The CDR3 has 18 amino acids. This CDR3 reads CASSPTRPWGRGSYGYTF. CDR3 nucleotides: TGTGCCAGCAGTCCAACACGACCGTGGGGGAGGGGTTCCTATGGCTACACCTTC.

The rearrangement uses TRBV4-1 and TRBJ1-5; perhaps TRBD1 as D (5 bases). This CDR3 has 15 amino acids. Trimming took off 2 bases at V and 7 bases at J, with 15 bases between the two ends. Looked up from germline, CDR1 is MGHRA and CDR2 is YSYEKL. CDR3 DNA sequence: TGCGCCAGCAGCCAACAGGGCCTCCCGATACAGCCCCAGCATTTT. Encoded protein: CASSQQGLPIQPQHF.

This clone was counted a few times. This chain links TRBV7-9 with TRBJ1-4; D is unresolved. The CDR3 spans 14 residues. Germline loops: CDR1 SEHNR, CDR2 FQNEAQ (reference sequence). The V end was cut by 2 bases, the J end by 8 bases, with 12 bases between. CDR3 sequence (DNA): TGTGCCAGCAGCTTATCCGGGGATTGGGAAAAACTGTTTTTT. It is translated as CASSLSGDWEKLFF.

This clone was seen only a few times. The chain employs TRBV10-2 and TRBJ1-5; TRBD1 agrees at 7 bases. Germline values: CDR1 WSHSY, CDR2 SAAADI. The V and J ends lost 2 bases and 5 bases, in that order; junction bases with no gene match: 6. This CDR3 contains 15 residues. The CDR3 nucleotides read TGCGCCAGCAGTGAGCAAAGGACAGGCTATCAGCCCCAGCATTTT. Translated, it gives CASSEQRTGYQPQHF.

This clone has just a few counts. An end of the junction differs from the germline gene, which may be a read error. This chain joins TRBV30 and TRBJ2-7; 8 nucleotides agree with TRBD1. The CDR3 is made up of 14 amino acids. CDR1 GTSNPN and CDR2 SVGIG come from the germline V gene (reference sequence). The CDR3 spells CAWSTGDRFGEQYF. The CDR3 DNA reads as TGTGCTTGGAGTACGGGGGACAGGTTCGGCGAGCAGTACTTC. Based on the CDR3 plus reference TRBV30 and TRBJ2-7, the full variable domain is SQTIHQWPATLVQPVGSPLSLECTVEGTSNPNLYWYRQAAGRGLQLLFYSVGIGQISSEVPQNLSASRPQDRQFILSSKKLLLSDSGFYLCAWSTGDRFGEQYFGPGTRLTVT.

The chain joins TRBV5-1 to TRBJ2-7, with D maybe TRBD1 (6 bases). The CDR3 extends over 17 amino acids. The V gene's germline CDR1 is SGHRS and CDR2 YFSETQ. Deletions cut 0 bases from V and 2 bases from J, with 18 bases between. Here the CDR3 reads CASSLEGDSRNTYEQYF. The CDR3 bases are TGCGCCAGCAGCTTGGAGGGGGATAGCAGGAACACCTACGAGCAGTACTTC. Together with reference TRBV5-1 and TRBJ2-7, the CDR3 gives the full variable domain: KAGVTQTPRYLIKTRGQQVTLSCSPISGHRSVSWYQQTPGQGLQFLFEYFSETQRNKGNFPGRFSGRQFSNSRSEMNVSTLELGDSALYLCASSLEGDSRNTYEQYFGPGTRLTVT.